This T cell receptor (beta chain) was sequenced during a study of blood T cell repertoires in COVID-19. Repertoires were generated with immunoSEQ multiplex PCR, while TCRdb's copy carries only in-frame clones and drops some. Of about 670,000 clones in the sample, just under 90% were seen once. This CDR3 spans 14 amino acids. Germline values: CDR1 MNHEY, CDR2 SMNVEV (reference sequence). V lost 3 bases, J lost 2 bases, and 1 base stayed unmatched. The sequence was obtained from a woman younger than 30 with acute or convalescent COVID-19. Sequencing used peripheral blood. The chain is built from TRBV27 and TRBJ1-3; 7 bases match TRBD1. This chain's CDR3 is CASSFTGAGNTIYF. For the CDR3, the DNA is TGTGCCAGCAGTTTCACAGGGGCTGGAAACACCATATATTTT.